Listed below are T cell receptor beta chains from one sample, sequenced in a study of CD8 T cells in Susac syndrome. TCRdb reanalysed the immunoSEQ multiplex PCR reads using MiXCR and keeps one entry per CDR3 protein. The sample shows around 200,000 distinct CDR3 sequences, around 95% of them seen only once. Material: CD4+ T cells from PBMCs. All receptors come from a human donor with multiple sclerosis. The CDR3 runs from the conserved cysteine through the conserved F or W. A D gene is named only where the DNA matches it firmly. Expanded clones are given a class, and other clones once, few, many or no size at all.

abundance	j_gene	d_gene	v_gene	CDR3nt	CDR3aa
.	TRBJ2-2	TRBD1	TRBV16	TGTGCCAGCAGCCGCGGGACAGGGGGTTTCTCCGGGGAGCTGTTTTTT	CASSRGTGGFSGELFF
.	TRBJ2-5	TRBD1	TRBV2	TGTGCCAGCGGACAGGGGTACCAAGAGACCCAGTACTTC	CASGQGYQETQYF
once	TRBJ2-2	.	TRBV19	TGTGCCAGTAGTATTGGCACCGGGGAGCTGTTTTTT	CASSIGTGELFF
once	TRBJ1-2	.	TRBV27	TGTGCCAGCAGTTTGGGCGGGACTAACTATGGCTACACCTTC	CASSLGGTNYGYTF
.	TRBJ2-3	TRBD1	TRBV24-1	TGTGCCACCAGTGACCGACAGGGGCGATCTAGCACAGATACGCAGTATTTT	CATSDRQGRSSTDTQYF
.	TRBJ2-2	TRBD2	TRBV27	TGTGCCAGCATGGCAGCGGGGGGTCCCCGTGGGGAGCTGTTTTTT	CASMAAGGPRGELFF
.	TRBJ1-2	TRBD1	TRBV6-5	TGTGCCAGCAGACCCTTCGACAGGGCTTATGGCTACACCTTC	CASRPFDRAYGYTF
.	TRBJ1-4	.	TRBV5-1	TGCGCCAGCAGACAGGAGAATGAAAAACTGTTTTTT	CASRQENEKLFF
.	TRBJ2-5	.	TRBV20-1	TGCAGTGCTCCTACAGGGTCTGAGACCCAGTACTTC	CSAPTGSETQYF
.	TRBJ2-3	.	TRBV28	TGTGCCAGCACCTGGGTGGGCGATACGCAGTATTTT	CASTWVGDTQYF
.	TRBJ2-1	TRBD2	TRBV20-1	TGCAGTGCAAGTCAAAGGCTAGCGGGCAATGAGCAGTTCTTC	CSASQRLAGNEQFF
.	TRBJ1-2	.	TRBV7-3	TGTGCCAGCAGCTTACAACAGGGCGTTGGCTACACCTTC	CASSLQQGVGYTF
.	TRBJ1-2	.	TRBV6-2/TRBV6-3	TGTGCCAGAATGTCGGAGGGCTACACCTTC	CARMSEGYTF
.	TRBJ2-7	.	TRBV7-2	TGTGCCAGCAGCTGGGCTTGGGGGCGCGAGCAGTACTTC	CASSWAWGREQYF
.	TRBJ2-7	.	TRBV7-8	TGTGCCAGCAGCTTTGGGCACAGCTCCTACGAGCAGTACTTC	CASSFGHSSYEQYF
.	TRBJ2-5	.	TRBV3-1	TGTGCCAGCAGCCATAGCGCACGAATTACGGAGACCCAGTACTTC	CASSHSARITETQYF
.	TRBJ2-1	.	TRBV12-5	TGTGCTAGTGCAGGGACCCCTAGGGGCGGTGAGCAGTTCTTC	CASAGTPRGGEQFF
.	TRBJ2-1	.	TRBV7-9	TGTGCCAGCAGCTTAGCGGGGGAGCTCAGGAGGAATGAGCAGTTCTTC	CASSLAGELRRNEQFF